This T cell receptor (beta chain) originates from a study of cytomegalovirus exposure and HLA in healthy donors. The PCR used 60 Vbeta and 13 Jbeta primers. TCRdb's table, derived via immunoSEQ multiplex PCR, lists solely in-frame clones and lacks some. This specimen shows 200,000 to 250,000 clones; the ten leading clones hold about 1%. The sequencing input was PBMCs. The clonotype was recovered from a girl between 2 and 10 years old in good health and CMV-seropositive.

In DNA, the CDR3 is TGTGCCAGCAGCCCCAACTCCCTGGTGGTTGATGAGCAGTTCTTC. It translates to CASSPNSLVVDEQFF. The V call is TRBV11-3, the J call TRBJ2-1; no clear D. Germline CDR1 SGHNT, CDR2 YENEEA. Trimming took off 5 bases at V and 8 bases at J, with 19 bases between the two ends. This CDR3 comprises 15 residues.